A single sample is the source of the 10 T cell receptor beta chains below, sequenced in a study of shared clonotypes between healthy human individuals. The naive CD8 population came from CD45RO-negative cells selected for CCR7, without terminally differentiated effector memory CD45RA+ cells. Clones were read by immunoSEQ multiplex PCR, and TCRdb kept only the in-frame ones, dropping some. The table includes about 1,800,000 clones, over 85% detected once. Source material: naive CD8+ T cells sorted from blood. These receptors all stem from a man younger than 35 in good health.

This chain uses TRBV23-1 with TRBJ2-7; D is unresolved. TRBV23-1 is an ORF for which the function is uncertain. Trimming shortened V by 0 bases and J by 6 bases, and 15 bases separated the two germline ends. CDR3 length equals 15 residues. The CDR3 sequence is CASSQSRGHKVEQYF. CDR3 nucleotide sequence: TGCGCCAGCAGTCAATCCCGAGGCCATAAGGTCGAGCAGTACTTC.

This rearrangement joins TRBV15 to TRBJ2-7; the D is unclear. V gave up 4 bases and J gave up 10 bases, with 17 bases separating them. The length of the CDR3 is 13 residues. From germline, CDR1 is LNHNV and CDR2 YYDKDF (reference sequence). CDR3 loop: CATSKQWEGLQYF. In DNA, the CDR3 is TGTGCCACCAGCAAACAGTGGGAAGGATTACAGTACTTC.

Turning to this clone: Other DNA sequences within the sample encode an identical CDR3. The chain carries TRBV9 and TRBJ1-6; 7 nucleotides line up with TRBD1. The germline V gene has CDR1 SGDLS and CDR2 YYNGEE. The CDR3 is 14 amino acids. Germline trimming cut 0 bases from V and 10 bases from J; bases unmatched to any gene: 4. The CDR3 spells CASSVAGGGSPLHF. The CDR3, as DNA: TGTGCCAGCAGCGTAGCAGGGGGAGGATCACCCCTCCACTTT.

This chain links TRBV9 with TRBJ2-2, with 10 bases aligning to TRBD1. Germline loops: CDR1 SGDLS, CDR2 YYNGEE. The CDR3 is made up of 17 amino acids. Trimming at V came to 0 bases and at J to 4 bases, leaving 6 bases not matched to a gene. CDR3 coding DNA: TGTGCCAGCAGCGTAGGATGGACAGGGGGAGGCACCGGGGAGCTGTTTTTT. It translates to CASSVGWTGGGTGELFF.

The V and J genes are TRBV6-5 and TRBJ2-7, with 9 bases matching TRBD1. This CDR3 region has 14 residues. Trimming took 6 bases from V and 1 from J; bases not matched to a gene: 4. Germline loops: CDR1 MNHEY, CDR2 SVGAGI. CDR3 residues: CASRGQGGSYEQYF. The CDR3 DNA reads TGTGCCAGCAGGGGACAGGGAGGATCCTACGAGCAGTACTTC.

The gene calls are TRBV7-9 and TRBJ1-1, with D possibly TRBD1 on 5 matching bases. Germline values: CDR1 SEHNR, CDR2 FQNEAQ (reference sequence). The CDR3 consists of 14 residues. The V gene lost 5 bases and the J gene lost 5 bases, with 15 bases spanning the gap. The DNA of the CDR3 is TGTGCCAGCAGCAAGGACGGGGCCAGGACTGAAGCTTTCTTT. This encodes CASSKDGARTEAFF.

CDR3 sequence (DNA): TGCGCCAGCAGCTCCGCCGGGACAGCCTACGAGCAGTACTTC. Its protein product is CASSSAGTAYEQYF. The J gene is TRBJ2-7, the V gene TRBV5-1; TRBD1 matches 7 bases. This CDR3 has 14 residues. The germline CDR1 and CDR2 sequences are SGHRS and YFSETQ. The trim removed 3 bases at V and 2 bases at J, leaving 5 bases unmatched.

V and J are TRBV13 and TRBJ1-1; no clear D. Germline values: CDR1 PRHDT, CDR2 FYEKMQ (reference sequence). V was clipped by 1 base and J by 8 bases, with 14 bases between them. The CDR3 runs 14 residues. The CDR3 here is CASSLDLKRLEAFF. CDR3 sequence (DNA): TGTGCCAGCAGCTTAGATTTAAAACGGCTAGAAGCTTTCTTT.

This clone was picked up one time. The chain uses TRBV9 and TRBJ2-1, with 13 bases that match TRBD2. CDR1 is SGDLS and CDR2 is YYNGEE in the germline V gene. CDR3 length: 18 residues. The V segment lost 0 bases and the J segment 9 bases; nucleotides outside the gene matches: 12. CDR3 region: CASSVEGTSGVPGTEQFF. The CDR3, as DNA: TGTGCCAGCAGCGTAGAAGGGACTAGCGGGGTACCGGGGACTGAGCAGTTCTTC. Supplemented by reference TRBV9 and TRBJ2-1, the full variable domain reads DSGVTQTPKHLITATGQRVTLRCSPRSGDLSVYWYQQSLDQGLQFLIQYYNGEERAKGNILERFSAQQFPDLHSELNLSSLELGDSALYFCASSVEGTSGVPGTEQFFGPGTRLTVL.

The gene calls are TRBV10-2 and TRBJ2-6; D call uncertain. With 8 bases removed from V and 3 bases from J, the gap between germline ends came to 5 bases. From germline, CDR1 is WSHSY and CDR2 SAAADI. The CDR3 has 12 amino acids. CDR3 in amino acids: CASSDGANVLTF. Here the CDR3 DNA reads TGCGCCAGCTCAGATGGGGCCAACGTCCTGACTTTC.